Sequencing of this T cell receptor beta chain was carried out in a study of technical replicates of blood from a few donors. Germline CDR1 is MDHEN and CDR2 is SYDVKM. Germline trimming cut 6 bases from V and 3 bases from J; bases unmatched to any gene: 8. This CDR3 is built from 15 residues. Assay used: immunoSEQ multiplex PCR; TCRdb lists only in-frame clones, some missing. The repertoire holds tens of thousands of clones, with roughly 97% as singletons. The source material was T cells isolated from PBMCs. The gene calls are TRBV28 and TRBJ1-5; 7 nucleotides agree with TRBD1. The clonotype was recovered from a human donor in good health. CDR3 residues: CASRPTGTVNQPQHF. CDR3 bases: TGTGCCAGCAGACCCACCGGGACAGTCAATCAGCCCCAGCATTTT.